This T cell receptor (beta chain) was retrieved from a study of post-analysis software for immune sequencing data. Background on the study: The patients showed relapsing-remitting, secondary progressive and progressive-relapsing multiple sclerosis courses.

TCR beta cDNA libraries had unique molecular identifiers. TCRdb re-derived calls from the PCR reads in MiXCR, one entry per CDR3 protein. The sample lists about 260,000 distinct CDR3 sequences; 36% were seen once. This clonotype was counted between two and nine times. Its specificity is unknown. CDR3 length: 13 residues. CDR1 and CDR2 from the germline V gene are SNHLY and FYNNEI. The ends lost 8 bases at V and 1 base at J; junction bases unmatched: 4. General observations from the study: In multiple sclerosis, normalized Chao1 diversity was significantly below that of controls. By F measure, samples from a shared preparation batch strongly co-clustered. The study found TRBV5-6, TRBV5-1 and TRBV20-1 among five TRBV segments more frequent in patients than controls.

The chain recombines TRBV2 with TRBJ1-1; the match to TRBD1 covers 7 bases. The clonotype originates from a girl aged 10 to 17 with multiple sclerosis. The sample comprised blood. The CDR3: CASVSGGNTEAFF. In DNA form, the CDR3 reads TGTGCCAGCGTATCAGGGGGGAACACTGAAGCTTTCTTT.